The 22 T cell receptor beta chains listed next were all sequenced from one sample in a study of blood T cells in healthy people across ages. Using a J-beta primer mix together with a sample-barcoded 5' primer, a second PCR was run for roughly 6 to 11 cycles. TCRdb re-derived calls from the 5' RACE reads in MiXCR, one entry per CDR3 protein. The sample has about 1.8 million distinct CDR3 sequences, roughly 49% seen once. Sample: blood. These receptors all come from a woman aged 40 to 49 in good health.

The chain employs TRBV28 and TRBJ2-5; possibly TRBD1 or TRBD2 for D (5 bases each). The CDR3 contains 13 residues. CDR1 and CDR2 from the germline V gene are MDHEN and SYDVKM. The ends were cut back, 6 bases at V and 11 bases at J, with 19 bases in the middle. The CDR3 DNA sequence: TGTGCCAGCAGGGCCACTATCCAGGGCGGGCAGTACTTC. Protein product: CASRATIQGGQYF.

The chain couples TRBV5-1 to TRBJ2-7, with D uncertain. V was shortened by 3 bases and J by 2 bases, with 12 bases between the two germline ends. Looked up from germline, CDR1 is SGHRS and CDR2 is YFSETQ. This CDR3 spans 14 amino acids. The CDR3 spells CASSSAPTAYEQYF. As DNA, the CDR3 is TGCGCCAGCAGCTCGGCTCCCACCGCCTACGAGCAGTACTTC.

The table lists this clonotype with a few counts. This chain links TRBV4-2 with TRBJ2-7; D tentatively fits TRBD1 or TRBD2 (5 bases each). The CDR3 is 16 amino acids. CDR1 and CDR2 from the germline V gene are LGHNA and YNFKEQ. Trimming removed 0 bases at V and 7 bases at J, with 19 bases between. The CDR3 spells CASSQDPRDQLGEQYF. CDR3 DNA: TGTGCCAGCAGCCAAGACCCCCGGGACCAACTCGGGGAGCAGTACTTC.

The V and J genes are TRBV4-2 and TRBJ1-2; the D is unclear. Germline-derived CDR1 and CDR2 are LGHNA and YNFKEQ. The CDR3 runs to 15 residues. Trimming removed 0 bases at V and 4 bases at J, with 12 bases between. The CDR3 coding sequence is TGTGCCAGCAGCCAAGATACTAATTCCCCCTATGGCTACACCTTC. Translation gives CASSQDTNSPYGYTF.

The rearrangement uses TRBV5-1 and TRBJ2-1; TRBD1 agrees at 8 bases. CDR3 length equals 15 residues. J was trimmed by 7 bases and V by 0 bases; bases with no gene match: 6. Germline CDR1 is SGHRS and CDR2 is YFSETQ. The CDR3 loop is CASSLVQGAINEQFF. The CDR3 coding sequence is TGCGCCAGCAGCTTGGTTCAGGGGGCGATTAATGAGCAGTTCTTC.

The CDR3 sequence is CASSYSGPTGVGSETQYF. DNA for the CDR3: TGTGCCAGCAGTTACTCGGGCCCCACAGGGGTCGGTTCAGAGACCCAGTACTTC. This chain links TRBV6-5 with TRBJ2-4, with 7 bases lining up with TRBD1. The tail of the sequence fits TRBJ2-5 better, so the J call may be wrong. CDR1 and CDR2 from the germline V gene are MNHEY and SVGAGI. The CDR3 length is 18 residues.

The V call is TRBV18, the J call TRBJ2-1, with D hard to call. V was pared by 5 bases and J by 4 bases, with 9 bases between. The germline V gene has CDR1 KGHSH and CDR2 LQKENI. The CDR3 is made up of 13 amino acids. In DNA form, the CDR3 reads TGTGCCAGCTCATCCACCCTTTACAATGAGCAGTTCTTC. As protein: CASSSTLYNEQFF.

The rearrangement links TRBV5-1 to TRBJ2-4, with TRBD2 as a possible D gene (7 bases). TRBJ2-7 explains the end of the DNA better; the J call may be wrong. The CDR3 contains 18 residues. Germline CDR1 reads SGHRS; CDR2 reads YFSETQ. Here the CDR3 DNA reads TGCGCCAGCAGCTTGGAACTGGCGGGAGAGGGGGTCTCCTACGAGCAGTACTTC. Amino acids: CASSLELAGEGVSYEQYF.

This chain connects TRBV4-2 to TRBJ2-3; the match to TRBD2 covers 10 bases. V gave up 1 base and J gave up 6 bases; unmatched junction bases: 10. Germline V lookup: CDR1 LGHNA, CDR2 YNFKEQ. This CDR3 region has 17 residues. This CDR3 reads CASSQVPSGGASDTQYF. The CDR3 nucleotides read TGTGCCAGCAGCCAAGTTCCCAGCGGGGGGGCTTCGGATACGCAGTATTTT.

This clonotype was counted only a few times. The chain uses TRBV13 and TRBJ2-1; 7 nucleotides align to TRBD1. V shed 5 bases, J shed 3 bases, and the junction held 7 bases outside the gene matches. The CDR3 contains 15 residues. Germline V gene data show CDR1 as PRHDT and CDR2 as FYEKMQ (reference sequence). In DNA form, the CDR3 reads TGTGCCAGCAGCCTTAAGACAGGGTTCTACAATGAGCAGTTCTTC. Protein sequence: CASSLKTGFYNEQFF.

The rearrangement links TRBV29-1 to TRBJ1-5; weak D call: TRBD1 (6 bases). The length of the CDR3 is 12 residues. V was clipped by 5 bases and J by 5 bases, with 10 bases between them. Germline V CDR1 and CDR2: SQVTM, ANQGSEA. CDR3 nucleotide sequence: TGCAGCGTTCAACAGGGCGATCAGCCCCAGCATTTT. As protein: CSVQQGDQPQHF. Full variable domain (remainder filled in from reference TRBV29-1 and TRBJ1-5): SAVISQKPSRDICQRGTSLTIQCQVDSQVTMMFWYRQQPGQSLTLIATANQGSEATYESGFVIDKFPISRPNLTFSTLTVSNMSPEDSSIYLCSVQQGDQPQHFGDGTRLSIL.

This clonotype was seen a few times. The chain couples TRBV10-3 to TRBJ1-1; TRBD1 matches 11 bases. The CDR3 spans 15 residues. Germline V gene data show CDR1 as ENHRY and CDR2 as SYGVKD. Losses at the gene ends were 8 bases for V and 1 base for J; bases not matched to a gene: 6. The DNA of the CDR3 is TGTGCCATCGGGACAGGGGGTCGTGGGAACACTGAAGCTTTCTTT. It encodes CAIGTGGRGNTEAFF.

This clonotype was detected only a few times. This chain uses TRBV28 with TRBJ2-1; TRBD2 matches 7 bases. This CDR3 comprises 15 residues. CDR1 is MDHEN, CDR2 SYDVKM, per germline. V was pared by 11 bases and J by 7 bases, with 17 bases of the junction left unmatched. CDR3 nucleotides: TGTGCCTGTTGGCCCAACTCGGGGGAGGGGAATGAGCAGTTCTTC. Translation: CACWPNSGEGNEQFF.

This clonotype was detected only a few times. The chain recombines TRBV4-3 with TRBJ2-5, with D maybe TRBD2 (6 bases). V lost 4 bases and J 5 bases, leaving 14 bases between the germline ends. From germline, CDR1 is LGHNA and CDR2 YSLEER. This CDR3 contains 14 residues. CDR3 bases: TGCGCCAGCAGCCCGCCCGGGGAGGCGGAGACCCAGTACTTC. Its translation is CASSPPGEAETQYF.

Ten or more counts support this clonotype. An end of the junction does not agree with germline; a read error may underlie this. The chain has TRBV5-1 and TRBJ1-2; TRBD1 matches 7 bases. The CDR3 length is 13 residues. The germline CDR1 and CDR2 sequences are SGHRS and YFSETQ. CDR3 nucleotide sequence: TGTGCCAGCAGTTCCAGGGGGAACTATGGCTACACCTTC. It encodes CASSSRGNYGYTF.

The CDR3 is CASSSGGLANVLTF. The CDR3 coding sequence is TGTGCCAGCAGCTCCGGGGGGCTTGCCAACGTCCTGACTTTC. J is TRBJ2-6 and V is TRBV7-9, with D possibly TRBD2 on 7 matching bases. CDR3 size: 14 residues. V lost 4 bases and J lost 7, with 11 bases in between. Germline CDR1 is SEHNR and CDR2 is FQNEAQ (reference sequence). Full variable domain (rest looked up from reference TRBV7-9 and TRBJ2-6): DTGVSQNPRHKITKRGQNVTFRCDPISEHNRLYWYRQTLGQGPEFLTYFQNEAQLEKSRLLSDRFSAERPKGSFSTLEIQRTEQGDSAMYLCASSSGGLANVLTFGAGSRLTVL.

This rearrangement joins TRBV20-1 to TRBJ2-5, with 7 positions matching TRBD2. CDR3 length equals 17 residues. The V gene's germline CDR1 is DFQATT and CDR2 SNEGSKA (reference sequence). Losses at the gene ends were 2 bases for V and 4 bases for J; bases not matched to a gene: 16. CDR3 protein: CSARPPSWAGERETQYF. For the CDR3, the DNA is TGCAGTGCTAGACCCCCCTCTTGGGCGGGGGAAAGAGAGACCCAGTACTTC.

This clonotype has only one observation. The chain joins TRBV29-1 to TRBJ1-1; D gene uncertain. The CDR3 is 15 residues long. Per the germline V gene, CDR1 is SQVTM and CDR2 is ANQGSEA. The V end lost 2 bases, the J end lost 1 base, and 14 bases lay between the germline ends. For the CDR3, the DNA is TGCAGCGTTGAATCGTCGCGTCACAAGAACACTGAAGCTTTCTTT. Its translation: CSVESSRHKNTEAFF. Full variable domain (missing parts from reference TRBV29-1 and TRBJ1-1): SAVISQKPSRDICQRGTSLTIQCQVDSQVTMMFWYRQQPGQSLTLIATANQGSEATYESGFVIDKFPISRPNLTFSTLTVSNMSPEDSSIYLCSVESSRHKNTEAFFGQGTRLTVV.

The chain uses TRBV6-5 and TRBJ2-4; D unclear. Trimming took 2 bases from V and 13 from J, leaving 15 bases between them. Germline V gene sequence: CDR1 MNHEY, CDR2 SVGAGI. CDR3 length: 13 amino acids. CDR3 protein: CASSYSQTLEQYF. CDR3 sequence (DNA): TGTGCCAGCAGTTACAGCCAGACTCTGGAGCAGTACTTC.

The chain joins TRBV20-1 to TRBJ2-5; 9 positions match TRBD1. The J call may be mistaken, given a closer DNA end match to TRBJ2-7. This CDR3 has 14 residues. Germline V CDR1 and CDR2: DFQATT, SNEGSKA (reference sequence). CDR3 amino acids: CSALTDRGNSEQYF. The CDR3 nucleotides are TGCAGTGCGCTCACGGACAGGGGAAACTCCGAGCAGTACTTC.

This chain connects TRBV7-6 to TRBJ2-1; 8 nucleotides agree with TRBD2. V lost 3 bases to trimming and J lost 0 bases; unmatched junction nucleotides: 10. CDR1 is SGHVS, CDR2 FNYEAQ, per germline. The CDR3 extends over 18 amino acids. CDR3 sequence (DNA): TGTGCCAGCAGCTTGACTCCTAGCGGGTCGAGCTCCTACAATGAGCAGTTCTTC. Its protein product is CASSLTPSGSSSYNEQFF. Combining the CDR3 with reference TRBV7-6 and TRBJ2-1 gives the whole variable domain GAGVSQSPRYKVTKRGQDVALRCDPISGHVSLYWYRQALGQGPEFLTYFNYEAQQDKSGLPNDRFSAERPEGSISTLTIQRTEQRDSAMYRCASSLTPSGSSSYNEQFFGPGTRLTVL.

This clonotype was observed a handful of times. The chain uses TRBV3-1 and TRBJ2-1, with a weak D call TRBD2 (6 bases). Germline V gives CDR1 LGHDT, CDR2 YNNKEL (reference sequence). CDR3 length: 14 amino acids. Trimming left V 4 bases short and J 6 bases short, with 13 bases between. This chain's CDR3 is CASSPPLALNEQFF. CDR3 DNA sequence: TGTGCCAGCAGCCCTCCCCTAGCGCTCAATGAGCAGTTCTTC.